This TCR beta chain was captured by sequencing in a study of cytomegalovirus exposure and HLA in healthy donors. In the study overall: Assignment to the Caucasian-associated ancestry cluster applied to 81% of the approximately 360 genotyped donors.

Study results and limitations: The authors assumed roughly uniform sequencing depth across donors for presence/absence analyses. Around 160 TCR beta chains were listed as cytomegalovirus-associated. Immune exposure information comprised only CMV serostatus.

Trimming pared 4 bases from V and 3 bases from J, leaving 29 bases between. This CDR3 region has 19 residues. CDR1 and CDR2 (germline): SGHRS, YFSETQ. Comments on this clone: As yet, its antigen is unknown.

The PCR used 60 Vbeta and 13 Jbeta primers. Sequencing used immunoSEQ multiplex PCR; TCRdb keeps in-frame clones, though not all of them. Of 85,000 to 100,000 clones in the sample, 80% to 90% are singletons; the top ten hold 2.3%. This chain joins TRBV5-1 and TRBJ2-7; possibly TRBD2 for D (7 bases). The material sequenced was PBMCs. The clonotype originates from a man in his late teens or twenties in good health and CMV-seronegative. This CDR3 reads CASSIPRQERDYTFYEQYF. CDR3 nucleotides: TGCGCCAGCAGCATCCCTAGACAGGAGCGGGACTATACCTTCTACGAGCAGTACTTC.